The 3 T cell receptor beta chains below all came from one sample that was sequenced in a study of T-cell memory formation after mild COVID-19. TCRdb re-called the 5' RACE reads with MiXCR, one entry per CDR3 protein. The sample records about 55,000 distinct CDR3 sequences, over 7.5% being singletons. The sample was PBMCs or a T cell subset sorted from them (not recorded which). The receptors here all came from a man between 18 and 29 years old who had mild COVID-19 (a few samples of this study predate the infection). Cell type and time point are not known.

This clonotype was seen repeatedly, ten times or more. The V and J genes are TRBV5-1 and TRBJ2-7; 11 nucleotides line up with TRBD2. This CDR3 spans 14 amino acids. V was pared by 2 bases and J by 6 bases, with 4 bases of the junction left unmatched. Germline CDR1 and CDR2: SGHRS and YFSETQ. In nucleotides, the CDR3 is TGCGCCAGCAGCTTTCTAGCGGGGGGACGCGAGCAGTACGTC. This codes for CASSFLAGGREQYV.

This chain joins TRBV6-5 and TRBJ2-7; 8 nucleotides match TRBD2. V shed 10 bases, J shed 0 bases, and the junction held 17 bases outside the gene matches. This CDR3 has 17 residues. Looked up from germline, CDR1 is MNHEY and CDR2 is SVGAGI. CDR3 nucleotide sequence: TGTGCCACCCCTCCCCCGGCGGGGGGCCTTAGCTCCTACGAGCAGTACGTC. Encoded protein: CATPPPAGGLSSYEQYV.

V usage is TRBV5-1 and J usage is TRBJ2-1; 7 positions agree with TRBD2. V was clipped by 4 bases and J by 2 bases; unmatched bases: 12. Germline V gene lookup returns CDR1 SGHRS and CDR2 YFSETQ. CDR3 length: 17 amino acids. The CDR3 nucleotides read TGCGCCAGCAGCCTCGGATCCCTAGCGGAGGCCTACAATGAGCAGTTCTTC. This encodes CASSLGSLAEAYNEQFF.